Presented here are 17 T cell receptor beta chains from one specimen sequenced in a study of identical twins. TCRdb processed the 5' RACE reads anew with MiXCR; each CDR3 protein has one entry. The data show over 500,000 distinct CDR3 sequences, less than 25% seen once. These records were also assigned to another study, of T cells expressing NK-cell markers.

Sequences were obtained from CD4+ T cells sorted from blood. The receptors derive from a woman aged 18-29 years in good health.

The chain joins TRBV7-9 to TRBJ2-3, with 10 bases identical to TRBD2. Looked up from germline, CDR1 is SEHNR and CDR2 is FQNEAQ (reference sequence). The CDR3 sequence is 14 residues long. J was trimmed by 8 bases and V by 3 bases; bases with no gene match: 5. CDR3 DNA: TGTGCCAGCAGCTTTACTAGCGGGGAGGCTACGCAGTATTTT. Encoded protein: CASSFTSGEATQYF. The full variable domain, rest sourced from reference TRBV7-9 and TRBJ2-3, is DTGVSQNPRHKITKRGQNVTFRCDPISEHNRLYWYRQTLGQGPEFLTYFQNEAQLEKSRLLSDRFSAERPKGSFSTLEIQRTEQGDSAMYLCASSFTSGEATQYFGPGTRLTVL.

This clonotype was detected only a few times. The chain couples TRBV4-2 to TRBJ1-6; D possibly corresponds to TRBD1 (5 bases). Germline loops: CDR1 LGHNA, CDR2 YNFKEQ. The CDR3 runs 18 residues. Trimming cost V 0 bases and J 1 base, with 13 bases left between them. CDR3 region: CASSQDIFRESYNSPLHF. CDR3 nucleotides: TGTGCCAGCAGCCAAGATATATTCAGGGAGTCCTATAATTCACCCCTCCACTTT.

This clonotype was seen a handful of times. The rearrangement uses TRBV20-1 and TRBJ2-7; D remains unclear. V was clipped by 6 bases and J by 5 bases, with 20 bases between them. The CDR3 contains 14 residues. Germline loops: CDR1 DFQATT, CDR2 SNEGSKA (reference sequence). The CDR3: CSAHQAFSGDEQYF. The CDR3 DNA follows: TGCAGTGCCCACCAAGCCTTCTCAGGTGACGAGCAGTACTTC.

This clonotype came up a few times. The gene calls are TRBV5-1 and TRBJ2-1, with 7 bases matching TRBD2. V was clipped by 5 bases and J by 8 bases; unmatched bases: 13. The CDR3 contains 15 residues. Germline-derived CDR1 and CDR2 are SGHRS and YFSETQ. CDR3 loop: CASRGGGGSYDEQFF. The CDR3 bases are TGCGCCAGCAGAGGAGGAGGCGGGAGCTATGATGAGCAGTTCTTC. Drawing the rest from reference TRBV5-1 and TRBJ2-1, the complete variable domain is KAGVTQTPRYLIKTRGQQVTLSCSPISGHRSVSWYQQTPGQGLQFLFEYFSETQRNKGNFPGRFSGRQFSNSRSEMNVSTLELGDSALYLCASRGGGGSYDEQFFGPGTRLTVL.

This clonotype appeared many times. The chain is built from TRBV12-3 or TRBV12-4 and TRBJ1-1; 7 bases line up with TRBD1. The CDR3 totals 11 residues. V shed 5 bases and J 10 bases; nucleotides not matched to a gene: 4. The CDR3 sequence is CASSRTGIAFF. The CDR3 DNA is TGTGCCAGCAGTCGGACAGGAATAGCTTTCTTT.

This clonotype occurred many times. The chain employs TRBV7-2 and TRBJ1-5, with a tentative D call TRBD1 (5 bases). The CDR3 is made up of 14 amino acids. V lost 5 bases and J 2 bases, leaving 10 bases between the germline ends. CDR1 and CDR2 (germline): SGHTA, FQGNSA. The CDR3 reads CASSRLTGNQPQHF. DNA of the CDR3: TGTGCCAGCAGCCGCTTGACAGGCAATCAGCCCCAGCATTTT.

This clonotype was found many times. The V gene is TRBV7-2, the J gene TRBJ2-1; D possibly corresponds to TRBD1 (6 bases). This CDR3 is 15 amino acids long. Germline values: CDR1 SGHTA, CDR2 FQGNSA. V was shortened by 0 bases and J by 9 bases, with 15 bases between the two germline ends. In DNA, the CDR3 is TGTGCCAGCAGCTTAGCGCGGGCAGGGGCGGGTGAGCAGTTCTTC. Translating it yields CASSLARAGAGEQFF.

The chain has TRBV15 and TRBJ2-1, with D possibly being TRBD2 (5 bases). V was pared by 7 bases and J by 2 bases, with 9 bases between. CDR3 length equals 13 residues. CDR1 is LNHNV and CDR2 is YYDKDF in the germline V gene (reference sequence). The CDR3 nucleotides read TGTGCCACCAATCGGGGAACCTACAATGAGCAGTTCTTC. Protein sequence: CATNRGTYNEQFF.

This clonotype has only a few counts. The chain is built from TRBV28 and TRBJ1-2; D is possibly TRBD1 (5 bases). This CDR3 region has 13 residues. Looked up from germline, CDR1 is MDHEN and CDR2 is SYDVKM. V lost 3 bases, J lost 7 bases, and 12 bases lay in between. As DNA, the CDR3 is TGTGCCAGCAGTTTTCGGCAGGGTTTTGGCTACACCTTC. Encoded protein: CASSFRQGFGYTF.

This clonotype was recorded at least ten times. This rearrangement joins TRBV6-5 to TRBJ2-6; D gene unclear. There are 16 residues in the CDR3. Germline-derived CDR1 and CDR2 are MNHEY and SVGAGI. V was trimmed by 0 bases and J by 2 bases, leaving 8 bases between them. In DNA form, the CDR3 reads TGTGCCAGCAGTTACTCGAATGGGGCTGGGGCCAACGTCCTGACTTTC. Its translation: CASSYSNGAGANVLTF.

This clonotype was seen more than once but under ten times. Here the CDR3 reads CASRLQPGLANNEQFF. The CDR3 coding sequence is TGTGCCAGCAGACTTCAACCGGGACTAGCGAACAATGAGCAGTTCTTC. The rearrangement uses TRBV6-1 and TRBJ2-1; TRBD2 matches 10 bases. The CDR3 extends over 16 amino acids. V shed 6 bases and J 5 bases; nucleotides not matched to a gene: 10. Germline V gene data show CDR1 as MNHNS and CDR2 as SASEGT.

The DNA for the CDR3 is TGCAGTGCTAGGAGCGCAGGGACCGGGGAGCTGTTTTTT. Its protein is CSARSAGTGELFF. This rearrangement joins TRBV20-1 to TRBJ2-2; D possibly corresponds to TRBD1 (5 bases). The CDR3 totals 13 residues. Germline V gene data show CDR1 as DFQATT and CDR2 as SNEGSKA (reference sequence). Deletions cut 3 bases from V and 5 bases from J, with 10 bases between.

The J gene is TRBJ2-5, the V gene TRBV6-5; D is possibly TRBD1 (6 bases). The length of the CDR3 is 13 residues. Deletions cut 2 bases from V and 5 bases from J, with 9 bases between. CDR1 MNHEY and CDR2 SVGAGI come from the germline V gene. CDR3 bases: TGTGCCAGCAGTTACGTCACAGGGGAGACCCAGTACTTC. It yields the protein CASSYVTGETQYF.

This clonotype was recorded only once. The chain links TRBV11-2 to TRBJ2-6; D uncertain. The CDR3 contains 17 residues. Germline V gene sequence: CDR1 SGHAT, CDR2 FQNNGV. V gave up 4 bases and J gave up 1 base, with 14 bases separating them. The CDR3 DNA is TGTGCCAGCAGCTCCACCAATCGGGTATCTGGGGCCAACGTCCTGACTTTC. This translates into CASSSTNRVSGANVLTF. Filled out from reference TRBV11-2 and TRBJ2-6, the complete variable domain reads EAGVAQSPRYKIIEKRQSVAFWCNPISGHATLYWYQQILGQGPKLLIQFQNNGVVDDSQLPKDRFSAERLKGVDSTLKIQPAKLEDSAVYLCASSSTNRVSGANVLTFGAGSRLTVL.

V and J are TRBV24-1 and TRBJ1-1, with D perhaps TRBD1 (5 bases). V was pared by 1 base and J by 7 bases, with 12 bases between. The CDR3 spans 14 residues. Germline assignment: CDR1 KGHDR and CDR2 SFDVKD. The CDR3 DNA reads TGTGCCACCAGTGATTTAAGGGGAAGAGATGAAGCTTTCTTT. Protein product: CATSDLRGRDEAFF.

This clonotype was observed a handful of times. This chain joins TRBV15 and TRBJ2-1, with a weak D call TRBD2 (5 bases). Germline values: CDR1 LNHNV, CDR2 YYDKDF (reference sequence). CDR3 length equals 16 residues. V gave up 0 bases and J gave up 6 bases, with 15 bases separating them. CDR3 sequence (DNA): TGTGCCACCAGCAGAGATCCTAGATTGAGGGTCAATGAGCAGTTCTTC. Amino acid sequence: CATSRDPRLRVNEQFF.

This clonotype is a singleton in its sample. The J gene is TRBJ2-3, the V gene TRBV6-1, with D perhaps TRBD1 (5 bases). This CDR3 region has 16 residues. The V end lost 6 bases, the J end lost 2 bases, and 18 bases lay between the germline ends. The germline V gene has CDR1 MNHNS and CDR2 SASEGT. The CDR3 DNA is TGTGCCAGCAGCCAGAGTAATGGGGCACTCACAGATACGCAGTATTTT. Protein sequence: CASSQSNGALTDTQYF.